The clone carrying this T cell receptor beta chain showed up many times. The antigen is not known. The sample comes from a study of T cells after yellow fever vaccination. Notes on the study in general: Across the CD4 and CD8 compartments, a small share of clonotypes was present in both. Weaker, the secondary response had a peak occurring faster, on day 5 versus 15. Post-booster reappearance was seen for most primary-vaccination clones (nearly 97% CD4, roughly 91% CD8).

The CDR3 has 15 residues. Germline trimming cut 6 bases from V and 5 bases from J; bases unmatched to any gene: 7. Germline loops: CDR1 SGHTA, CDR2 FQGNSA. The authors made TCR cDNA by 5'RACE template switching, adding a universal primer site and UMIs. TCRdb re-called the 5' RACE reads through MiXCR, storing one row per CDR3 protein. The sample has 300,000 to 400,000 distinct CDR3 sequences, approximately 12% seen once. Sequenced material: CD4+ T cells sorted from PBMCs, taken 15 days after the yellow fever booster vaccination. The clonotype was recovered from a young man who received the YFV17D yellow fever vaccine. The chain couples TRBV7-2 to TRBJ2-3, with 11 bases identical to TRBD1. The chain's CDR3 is CASRRTGTGGDTQYF. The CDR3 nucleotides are TGTGCCAGCAGACGAACCGGGACAGGGGGAGATACGCAGTATTTT.